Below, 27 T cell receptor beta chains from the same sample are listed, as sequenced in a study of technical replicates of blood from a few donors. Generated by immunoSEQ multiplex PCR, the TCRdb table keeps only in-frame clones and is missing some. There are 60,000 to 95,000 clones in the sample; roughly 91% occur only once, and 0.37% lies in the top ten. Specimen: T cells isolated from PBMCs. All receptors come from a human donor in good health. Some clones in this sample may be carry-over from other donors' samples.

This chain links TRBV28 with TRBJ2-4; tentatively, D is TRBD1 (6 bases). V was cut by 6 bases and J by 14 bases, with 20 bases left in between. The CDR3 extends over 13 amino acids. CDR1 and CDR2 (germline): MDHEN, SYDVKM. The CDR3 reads CASRADTTGSKYF. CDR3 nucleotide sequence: TGTGCCAGCAGAGCCGATACAACAGGGTCGAAGTACTTC. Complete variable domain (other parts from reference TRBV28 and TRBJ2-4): DVKVTQSSRYLVKRTGEKVFLECVQDMDHENMFWYRQDPGLGLRLIYFSYDVKMKEKGDIPEGYSVSREKKERFSLILESASTNQTSMYLCASRADTTGSKYFGAGTRLSVL.

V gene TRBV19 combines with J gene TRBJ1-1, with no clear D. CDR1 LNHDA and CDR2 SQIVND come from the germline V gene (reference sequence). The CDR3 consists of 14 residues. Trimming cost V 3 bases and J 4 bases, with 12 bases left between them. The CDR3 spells CASSIGQTITEAFF. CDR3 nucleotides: TGTGCCAGTAGTATTGGGCAGACGATCACTGAAGCTTTCTTT.

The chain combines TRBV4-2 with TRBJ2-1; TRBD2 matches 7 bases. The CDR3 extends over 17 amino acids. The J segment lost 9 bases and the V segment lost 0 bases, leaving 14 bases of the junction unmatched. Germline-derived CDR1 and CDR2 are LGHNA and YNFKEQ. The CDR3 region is CASSQDGTNWSGGEQFF. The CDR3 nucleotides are TGTGCCAGCAGCCAAGACGGGACTAATTGGTCTGGGGGTGAGCAGTTCTTC.

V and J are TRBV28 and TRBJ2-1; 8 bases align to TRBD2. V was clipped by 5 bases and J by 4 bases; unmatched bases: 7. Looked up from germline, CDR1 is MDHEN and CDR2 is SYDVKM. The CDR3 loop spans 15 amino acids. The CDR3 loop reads CASSPERELYNEQFF. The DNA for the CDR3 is TGTGCCAGCAGTCCAGAGCGGGAGCTTTACAATGAGCAGTTCTTC.

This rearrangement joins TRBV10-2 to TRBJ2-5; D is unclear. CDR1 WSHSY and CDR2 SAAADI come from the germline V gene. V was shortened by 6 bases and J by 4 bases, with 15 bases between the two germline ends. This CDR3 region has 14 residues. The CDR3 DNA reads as TGCGCCAGCAGACTTTCTAGAGCAACAGAGACCCAGTACTTC. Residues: CASRLSRATETQYF.

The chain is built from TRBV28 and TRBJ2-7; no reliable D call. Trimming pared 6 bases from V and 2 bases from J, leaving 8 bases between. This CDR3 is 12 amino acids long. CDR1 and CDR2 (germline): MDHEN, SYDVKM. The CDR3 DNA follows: TGTGCCAGCAGAGACATAGCCTACGAGCAGTACTTC. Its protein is CASRDIAYEQYF.

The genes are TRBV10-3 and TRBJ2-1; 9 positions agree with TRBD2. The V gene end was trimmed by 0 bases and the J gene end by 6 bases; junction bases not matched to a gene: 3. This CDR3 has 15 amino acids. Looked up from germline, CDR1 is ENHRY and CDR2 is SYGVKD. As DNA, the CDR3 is TGTGCCATCAGTGAGTCTAGCGGGAGAGTCAATGAGCAGTTCTTC. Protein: CAISESSGRVNEQFF.

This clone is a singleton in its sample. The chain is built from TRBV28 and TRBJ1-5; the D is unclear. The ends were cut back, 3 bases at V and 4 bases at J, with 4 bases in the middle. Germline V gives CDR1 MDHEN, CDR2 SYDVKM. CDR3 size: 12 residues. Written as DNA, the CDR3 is TGTGCCAGCAGTTTGAGGAATCAGCCCCAGCATTTT. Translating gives CASSLRNQPQHF.

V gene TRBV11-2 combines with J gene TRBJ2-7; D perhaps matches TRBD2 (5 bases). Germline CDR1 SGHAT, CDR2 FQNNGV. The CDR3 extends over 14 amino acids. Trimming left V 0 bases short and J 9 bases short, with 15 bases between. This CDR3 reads CASSLEDSRWGQYF. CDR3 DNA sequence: TGTGCCAGCAGCTTAGAGGACTCTCGGTGGGGGCAGTACTTC.

The CDR3 DNA reads as TGTGCCAGCAGTTTGACCAGGACAGGGGGCGCAAACATTCAGTACTTC. Protein: CASSLTRTGGANIQYF. The chain employs TRBV28 and TRBJ2-4, with 11 bases identical to TRBD1. Germline CDR1 MDHEN, CDR2 SYDVKM. CDR3 size: 16 residues. The ends lost 3 bases at V and 6 bases at J; junction bases unmatched: 7. The full variable domain, rest sourced from reference TRBV28 and TRBJ2-4, is DVKVTQSSRYLVKRTGEKVFLECVQDMDHENMFWYRQDPGLGLRLIYFSYDVKMKEKGDIPEGYSVSREKKERFSLILESASTNQTSMYLCASSLTRTGGANIQYFGAGTRLSVL.

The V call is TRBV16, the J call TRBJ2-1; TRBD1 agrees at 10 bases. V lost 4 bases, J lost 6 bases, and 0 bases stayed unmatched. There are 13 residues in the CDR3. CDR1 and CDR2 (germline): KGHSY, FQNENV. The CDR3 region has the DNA TGTGCCAGCAGCCGGGACAGGGGCAATGAGCAGTTCTTC. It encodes CASSRDRGNEQFF.

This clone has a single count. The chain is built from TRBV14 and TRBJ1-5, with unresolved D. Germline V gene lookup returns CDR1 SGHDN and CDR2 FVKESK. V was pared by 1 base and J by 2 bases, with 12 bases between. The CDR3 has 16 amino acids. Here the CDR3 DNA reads TGTGCCAGCAGCCAAGCGGAGCCCAGAGGCAATCAGCCCCAGCATTTT. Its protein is CASSQAEPRGNQPQHF.

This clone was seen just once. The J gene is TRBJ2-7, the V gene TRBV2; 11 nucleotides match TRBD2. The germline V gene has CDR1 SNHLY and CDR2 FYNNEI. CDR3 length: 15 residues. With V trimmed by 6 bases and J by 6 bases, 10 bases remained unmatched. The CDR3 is CASRPTSGSRREQYF. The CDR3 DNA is TGTGCCAGCAGGCCCACTAGCGGGAGTAGGCGCGAGCAGTACTTC.

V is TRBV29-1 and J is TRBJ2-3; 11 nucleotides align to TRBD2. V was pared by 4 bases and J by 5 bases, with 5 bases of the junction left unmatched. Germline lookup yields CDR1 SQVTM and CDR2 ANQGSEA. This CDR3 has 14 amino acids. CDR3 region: CSVGLAGGVDTQYF. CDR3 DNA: TGCAGCGTTGGGCTAGCGGGAGGCGTAGATACGCAGTATTTT.

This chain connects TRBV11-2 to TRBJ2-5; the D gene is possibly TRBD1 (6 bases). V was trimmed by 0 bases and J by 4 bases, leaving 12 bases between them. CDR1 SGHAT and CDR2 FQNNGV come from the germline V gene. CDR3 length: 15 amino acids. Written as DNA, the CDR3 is TGTGCCAGCAGCTTAGATAGCACAGGGAGAGAGACCCAGTACTTC. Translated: CASSLDSTGRETQYF. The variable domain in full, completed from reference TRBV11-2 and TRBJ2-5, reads EAGVAQSPRYKIIEKRQSVAFWCNPISGHATLYWYQQILGQGPKLLIQFQNNGVVDDSQLPKDRFSAERLKGVDSTLKIQPAKLEDSAVYLCASSLDSTGRETQYFGPGTRLLVL.

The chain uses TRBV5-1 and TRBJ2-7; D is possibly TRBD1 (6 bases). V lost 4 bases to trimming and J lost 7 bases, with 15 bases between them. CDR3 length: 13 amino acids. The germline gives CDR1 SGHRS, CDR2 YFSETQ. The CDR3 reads CASSPESRGEQYF. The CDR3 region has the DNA TGCGCCAGCAGCCCCGAATCCAGGGGAGAGCAGTACTTC.

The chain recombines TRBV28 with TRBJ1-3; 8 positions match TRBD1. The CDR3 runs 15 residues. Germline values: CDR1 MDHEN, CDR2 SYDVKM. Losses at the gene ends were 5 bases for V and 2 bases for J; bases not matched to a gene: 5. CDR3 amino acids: CASSLTRGPGNTIYF. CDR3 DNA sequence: TGTGCCAGCAGTCTCACCAGGGGGCCTGGAAACACCATATATTTT.

The CDR3 sequence: CATSSRTGASYEQYF. The CDR3 region has the DNA TGTGCCACCAGCTCTCGGACAGGGGCATCCTACGAGCAGTACTTC. The chain employs TRBV15 and TRBJ2-7, with 9 bases fitting TRBD1. This CDR3 has 15 amino acids. Looked up from germline, CDR1 is LNHNV and CDR2 is YYDKDF (reference sequence). V gave up 5 bases and J gave up 1 base; unmatched junction bases: 6.

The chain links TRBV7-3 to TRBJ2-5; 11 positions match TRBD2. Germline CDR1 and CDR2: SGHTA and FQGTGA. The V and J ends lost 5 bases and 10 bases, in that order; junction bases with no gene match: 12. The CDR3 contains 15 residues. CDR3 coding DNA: TGTGCCAGCAGCCCTAGCGGGGGGTCAACCCAGAGCCAGTACTTC. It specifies CASSPSGGSTQSQYF.

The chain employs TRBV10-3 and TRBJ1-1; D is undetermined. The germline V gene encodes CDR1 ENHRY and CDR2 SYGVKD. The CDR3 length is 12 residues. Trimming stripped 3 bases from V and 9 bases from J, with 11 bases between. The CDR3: CAISDGRAQAFF. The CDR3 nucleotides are TGTGCCATCAGTGATGGGAGAGCTCAAGCTTTCTTT.

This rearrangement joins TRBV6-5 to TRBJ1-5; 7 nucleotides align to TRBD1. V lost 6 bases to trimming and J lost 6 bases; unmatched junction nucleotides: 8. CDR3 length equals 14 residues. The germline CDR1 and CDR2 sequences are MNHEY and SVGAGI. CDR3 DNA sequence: TGTGCCAGCAGCGATTCGACAGGGAGTCAGCCCCAGCATTTT. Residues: CASSDSTGSQPQHF.

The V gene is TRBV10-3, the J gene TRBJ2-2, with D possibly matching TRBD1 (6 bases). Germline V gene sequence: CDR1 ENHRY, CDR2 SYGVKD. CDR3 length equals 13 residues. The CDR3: CAGRTANTGELFF. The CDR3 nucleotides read TGTGCGGGACGGACAGCGAACACCGGGGAGCTGTTTTTT.

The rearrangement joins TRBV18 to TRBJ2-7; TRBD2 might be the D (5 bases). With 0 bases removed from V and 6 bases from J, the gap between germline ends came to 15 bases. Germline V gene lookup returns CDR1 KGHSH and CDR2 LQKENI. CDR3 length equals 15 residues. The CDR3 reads CASSPPLGRALEQYF. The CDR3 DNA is TGTGCCAGCTCACCACCTTTAGGGCGGGCACTCGAGCAGTACTTC.

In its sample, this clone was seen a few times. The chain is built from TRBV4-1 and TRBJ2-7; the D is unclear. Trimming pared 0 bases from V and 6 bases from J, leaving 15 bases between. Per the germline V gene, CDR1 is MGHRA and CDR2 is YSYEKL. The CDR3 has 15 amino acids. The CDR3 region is CASSQEAYINSEQYF. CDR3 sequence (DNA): TGCGCCAGCAGCCAAGAGGCCTACATAAACAGCGAGCAGTACTTC.

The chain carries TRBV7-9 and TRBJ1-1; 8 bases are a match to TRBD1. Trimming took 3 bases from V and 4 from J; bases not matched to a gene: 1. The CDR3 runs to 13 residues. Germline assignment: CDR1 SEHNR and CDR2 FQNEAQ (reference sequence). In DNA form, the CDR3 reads TGTGCCAGCAGCTTGGGGACAGGCACTGAAGCTTTCTTT. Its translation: CASSLGTGTEAFF.

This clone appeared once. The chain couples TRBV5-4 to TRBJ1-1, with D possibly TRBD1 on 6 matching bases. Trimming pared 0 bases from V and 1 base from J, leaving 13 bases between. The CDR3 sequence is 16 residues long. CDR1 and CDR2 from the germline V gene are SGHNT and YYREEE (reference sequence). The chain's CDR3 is CASSLGGLQGNTEAFF. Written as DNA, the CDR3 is TGTGCCAGCAGCTTGGGCGGCTTACAGGGGAACACTGAAGCTTTCTTT.

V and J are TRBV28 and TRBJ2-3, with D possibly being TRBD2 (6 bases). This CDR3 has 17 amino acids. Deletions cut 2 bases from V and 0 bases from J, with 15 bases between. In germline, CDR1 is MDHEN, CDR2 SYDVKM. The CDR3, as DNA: TGTGCCAGCAGTTTAAATGGACGGGACTGGAGCACAGATACGCAGTATTTT. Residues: CASSLNGRDWSTDTQYF.